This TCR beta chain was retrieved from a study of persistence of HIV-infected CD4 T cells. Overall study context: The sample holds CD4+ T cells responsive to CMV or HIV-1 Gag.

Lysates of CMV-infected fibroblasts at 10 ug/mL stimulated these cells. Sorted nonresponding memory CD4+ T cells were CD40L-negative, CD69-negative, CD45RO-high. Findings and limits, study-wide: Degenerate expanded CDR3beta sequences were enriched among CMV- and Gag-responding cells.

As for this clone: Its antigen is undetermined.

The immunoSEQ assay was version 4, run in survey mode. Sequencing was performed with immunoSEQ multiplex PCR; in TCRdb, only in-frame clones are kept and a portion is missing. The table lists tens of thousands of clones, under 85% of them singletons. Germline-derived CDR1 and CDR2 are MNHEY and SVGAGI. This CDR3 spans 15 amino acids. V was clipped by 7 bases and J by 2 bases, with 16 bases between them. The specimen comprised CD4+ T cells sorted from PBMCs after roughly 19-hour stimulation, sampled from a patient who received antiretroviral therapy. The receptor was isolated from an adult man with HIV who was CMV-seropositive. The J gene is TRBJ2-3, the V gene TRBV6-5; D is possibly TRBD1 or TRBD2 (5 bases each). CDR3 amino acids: CASNYRGGDTDTQYF. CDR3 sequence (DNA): TGTGCCAGCAATTATCGGGGCGGCGACACAGATACGCAGTATTTT.